This T cell receptor (beta chain) is drawn from a study of blood T cell repertoires in COVID-19. Across the study: PBMCs, B-cell-depleted T cells, or T cells were the source of the cDNA or gDNA that made up the material.

Enrolled through a virtual design, the participants were between 18 and 89 years of age and came from 24 US areas. Grouping used clinical history reported by participants in a survey and questionnaire. As handled by the study authors: From reference gene primer amplification, estimates of nucleated cell counts were derived. Sequenced by immunoSEQ multiplex PCR; TCRdb stores in-frame clones only, minus some. The V and J calls and clone size come from that table; D and trimming were worked out from the DNA. The profile shows about 270,000 clones, about 89% of them singletons. Germline V lookup: CDR1 SNHLY, CDR2 FYNNEI. With 2 bases removed from V and 11 bases from J, the gap between germline ends came to 13 bases. This CDR3 has 13 amino acids.

The J gene is TRBJ2-1, the V gene TRBV2; a possible D gene is TRBD2 (6 bases). The sample consisted of PBMCs or T cells enriched from blood (not recorded which). The clonotype comes from a woman aged 18-29 years who had recovered from COVID-19. Here the CDR3 DNA reads TGTGCCAGCAGTGAAAAGGGACTGAGTAAGCAGTTCTTC. This encodes CASSEKGLSKQFF.